What follows describes a single T cell receptor beta chain. No antigen is known for it. The data originate from a study of post-analysis software for immune sequencing data. Whole-study results and caveats: Relative to controls, patients had roughly five TRBV segments at higher frequency, with TRBV5-6, TRBV5-1 and TRBV20-1 among these. By F measure, strong co-clustering occurred among samples prepared in the same batch. Multiple sclerosis patients showed significantly lower normalized Chao1 diversity than controls did.

Prepared TCR beta cDNA libraries contained unique molecular identifiers. TCRdb called the PCR reads again in MiXCR, with one record for every CDR3 protein. The data show about 770,000 distinct CDR3 sequences, around 45% seen once. The CDR3 spans 16 residues. V lost 4 bases, J lost 6 bases, and 22 bases lay in between. CDR1 and CDR2 (germline): SGHDT, YYEEEE. V and J are TRBV5-6 and TRBJ1-2; D remains ambiguous. Sequencing used blood. The receptor was derived from a girl aged 5 to 17 with multiple sclerosis. The CDR3 nucleotides are TGTGCCAGCAGCAGCCAGACGGATACCAACGGGGATGGCTACACCTTC. It codes for CASSSQTDTNGDGYTF.